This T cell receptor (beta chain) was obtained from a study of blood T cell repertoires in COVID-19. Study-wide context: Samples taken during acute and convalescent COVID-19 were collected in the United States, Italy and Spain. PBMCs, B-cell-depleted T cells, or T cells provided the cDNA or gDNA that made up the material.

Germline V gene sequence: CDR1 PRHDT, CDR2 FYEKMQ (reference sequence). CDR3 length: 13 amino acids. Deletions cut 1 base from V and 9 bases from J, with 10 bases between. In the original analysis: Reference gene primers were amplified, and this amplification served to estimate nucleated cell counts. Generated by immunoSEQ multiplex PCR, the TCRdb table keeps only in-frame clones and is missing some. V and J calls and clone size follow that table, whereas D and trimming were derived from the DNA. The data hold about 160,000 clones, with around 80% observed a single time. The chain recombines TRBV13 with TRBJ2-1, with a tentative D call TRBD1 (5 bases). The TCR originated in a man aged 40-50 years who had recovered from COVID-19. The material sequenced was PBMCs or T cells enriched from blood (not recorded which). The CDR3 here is CASSLEGVAEQFF. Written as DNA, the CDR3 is TGTGCCAGCAGCTTAGAAGGGGTGGCTGAGCAGTTCTTC.